A single sample gave rise to the 9 T cell receptor beta chains below, sequenced in a study of shared clonotypes between healthy human individuals. This table comes from immunoSEQ multiplex PCR, and its TCRdb copy is limited to in-frame clones, with some not included. The data show 1.4 million to 1.5 million clones, over 95% seen once. The sample consisted of naive CD4+ T cells sorted from blood. Sample subset: CD45RA+ positively selected. These receptors were obtained from a young man in good health.

The count of this clone is one. The rearrangement links TRBV7-2 to TRBJ2-7, with a tentative D call TRBD1 (5 bases). V was cut by 7 bases and J by 3 bases, with 13 bases left in between. The germline V gene has CDR1 SGHTA and CDR2 FQGNSA. This CDR3 contains 13 residues. The CDR3 spells CASTLGQGYEQYF. The CDR3 DNA sequence: TGTGCCAGCACCCTGGGGCAGGGCTACGAGCAGTACTTC.

The chain is built from TRBV27 and TRBJ2-3, with D tentatively TRBD2 (5 bases). The CDR3 sequence is 15 residues long. The germline V gene has CDR1 MNHEY and CDR2 SMNVEV (reference sequence). V lost 2 bases to trimming and J lost 6 bases, with 15 bases between them. CDR3 in DNA: TGTGCCAGCAGTTTACGGTCTAGCATGGGTGATACGCAGTATTTT. Translated, it gives CASSLRSSMGDTQYF.

The V and J genes are TRBV5-1 and TRBJ2-2, with D hard to call. This CDR3 spans 14 amino acids. Per the germline V gene, CDR1 is SGHRS and CDR2 is YFSETQ. The ends were cut back, 7 bases at V and 3 bases at J, with 13 bases in the middle. The CDR3 sequence is CASARQVDTGELFF. The CDR3 DNA sequence: TGCGCCAGCGCCCGGCAGGTCGACACCGGGGAGCTGTTTTTT.

The chain joins TRBV9 to TRBJ2-1; D remains unclear. The germline CDR1 and CDR2 sequences are SGDLS and YYNGEE. Trimming left V 3 bases short and J 7 bases short, with 11 bases between. The CDR3 contains 13 residues. The CDR3 is CASSAFGWNEQFF. As DNA, the CDR3 is TGTGCCAGCAGCGCCTTTGGGTGGAATGAGCAGTTCTTC.

This rearrangement joins TRBV6-5 to TRBJ2-2; a possible D gene is TRBD2 (6 bases). Per germline, CDR1 MNHEY and CDR2 SVGAGI. Trimming removed 6 bases from V and 3 bases from J, with 14 bases in between. This CDR3 region has 15 residues. Written as DNA, the CDR3 is TGTGCCAGCAGCACTAGCTGGCCATACACCGGGGAGCTGTTTTTT. The encoded protein is CASSTSWPYTGELFF.

This rearrangement joins TRBV29-1 to TRBJ2-5; D is possibly TRBD2 (5 bases). The ends were cut back, 5 bases at V and 4 bases at J, with 8 bases in the middle. The germline gives CDR1 SQVTM, CDR2 ANQGSEA. The CDR3 consists of 11 residues. CDR3 in amino acids: CSVNSGETQYF. CDR3 in DNA: TGCAGCGTTAACAGCGGAGAGACCCAGTACTTC.

The chain employs TRBV28 and TRBJ1-1, with a possible D match to TRBD1 (6 bases). The V and J ends lost 6 bases and 0 bases respectively, with 11 bases between them. CDR3 length: 14 residues. Germline values: CDR1 MDHEN, CDR2 SYDVKM. The CDR3 here is CASRPGVMNTEAFF. As DNA, the CDR3 is TGTGCCAGCAGGCCAGGGGTCATGAACACTGAAGCTTTCTTT.

This clone was detected only once. The chain combines TRBV11-3 with TRBJ2-1; weak D call: TRBD2 (5 bases). Per the germline V gene, CDR1 is SGHNT and CDR2 is YENEEA. V was pared by 4 bases and J by 9 bases, with 16 bases between. The CDR3 runs to 14 residues. In DNA form, the CDR3 reads TGTGCCAGCAGCTCGACGCTAGCTTCGGGTGAGCAGTTCTTC. It encodes CASSSTLASGEQFF.

Worth noting for this clone: Other DNA sequences within the sample encode an identical CDR3. The genes are TRBV5-1 and TRBJ1-1; the D gene is possibly TRBD1 (6 bases). In germline, CDR1 is SGHRS, CDR2 YFSETQ. V lost 0 bases to trimming and J lost 0 bases, with 9 bases between them. The CDR3 is 15 amino acids. The CDR3 loop is CASSLVGGLNTEAFF. CDR3 coding DNA: TGCGCCAGCAGCTTGGTTGGGGGCTTGAACACTGAAGCTTTCTTT.